The 16 T cell receptor beta chains listed next were all sequenced from one sample in a study of beta chain features in type 1 diabetes. cDNA synthesis used the whole RNA isolate, giving expressed TCRB sequences. Libraries were prepared by immunoSEQ multiplex PCR; TCRdb keeps only in-frame clonotypes and omits some of them. The sample lists 350,000 to 450,000 clones, approximately 15% occurring once. Input material: naive CD4+ T cells from blood. Receptors were obtained from a man under 40 in good health.

This clone was found a few times. The rearrangement links TRBV7-2 to TRBJ1-3; weak D call: TRBD1 (5 bases). The germline V and J ends were trimmed by 0 bases and 2 bases, with 8 bases remaining between them. Germline CDR1 reads SGHTA; CDR2 reads FQGNSA. The CDR3 spans 15 residues. For the CDR3, the DNA is TGTGCCAGCAGCTTAGCTCGGACACCTGGAAACACCATATATTTT. This sequence encodes CASSLARTPGNTIYF. The variable domain in full, with the rest retrieved from reference TRBV7-2 and TRBJ1-3, is GAGVSQSPSNKVTEKGKDVELRCDPISGHTALYWYRQSLGQGLEFLIYFQGNSAPDKSGLPSDRFSAERTGGSVSTLTIQRTQQEDSAVYLCASSLARTPGNTIYFGEGSWLTVV.

This clone came up a few times. The V gene is TRBV7-2, the J gene TRBJ2-1; TRBD1 or TRBD2 may be the D gene (5 bases each). Germline CDR1 is SGHTA and CDR2 is FQGNSA. The CDR3 runs 14 residues. Trimming cost V 6 bases and J 10 bases, with 19 bases left between them. The CDR3 nucleotides read TGTGCCAGCAGGCCCACCGGGACGTCCCGGGAGCAGTTCTTC. This translates into CASRPTGTSREQFF.

Details on this clone: A much larger clone lies a single base off, so this may be a read error. The chain joins TRBV11-2 to TRBJ2-5; D is unresolved. Germline V gives CDR1 SGHAT, CDR2 FQNNGV. V lost 3 bases, J lost 5 bases, and 4 bases lay in between. This CDR3 region has 11 residues. The CDR3 loop is CASSFGETQYF. The CDR3 DNA reads TGTGCCAGCAGCTTTGGGGAGACCCAGTACTTC.

There are a few counts of this clone. V usage is TRBV14 and J usage is TRBJ2-1; D remains ambiguous. V was pared by 3 bases and J by 3 bases, with 3 bases between. The CDR3 totals 12 residues. CDR1 and CDR2 from the germline V gene are SGHDN and FVKESK. The CDR3 sequence: CASSHLYNEQFF. CDR3 in DNA: TGTGCCAGCAGCCACCTCTACAATGAGCAGTTCTTC.

J is TRBJ1-1 and V is TRBV9; D gene uncertain. Trimming shortened V by 0 bases and J by 1 base, and 7 bases separated the two germline ends. Per germline, CDR1 SGDLS and CDR2 YYNGEE. This CDR3 contains 14 residues. The CDR3 protein is CASSVDTRNTEAFF. The CDR3 DNA is TGTGCCAGCAGCGTAGATACCAGGAACACTGAAGCTTTCTTT.

The V and J genes are TRBV29-1 and TRBJ1-2, with TRBD1 matching over 8 bases. J lost 3 bases, V lost 7 bases, and 10 bases had no gene match. The CDR3 has 14 residues. Germline V lookup: CDR1 SQVTM, CDR2 ANQGSEA. The CDR3 reads CSAQGGQEHYGYTF. CDR3 in DNA: TGCAGCGCCCAGGGGGGACAGGAGCACTATGGCTACACCTTC.

The chain is built from TRBV6-5 and TRBJ2-7; the D gene is possibly TRBD1 (6 bases). The V and J ends lost 6 bases and 4 bases respectively, with 16 bases between them. The CDR3 is 14 amino acids. Germline V gives CDR1 MNHEY, CDR2 SVGAGI. The CDR3 reads CASRSQGRPYEQYV. CDR3 DNA: TGTGCCAGCAGGTCACAGGGACGTCCGTACGAGCAGTACGTC.

The CDR3 is CASSPRGGGHEQYF. The CDR3 bases are TGTGCCAGTAGCCCCCGCGGAGGGGGCCACGAGCAGTACTTC. The chain links TRBV19 to TRBJ2-7; a possible D gene is TRBD1 (7 bases). Trimming pared 6 bases from V and 5 bases from J, leaving 17 bases between. The CDR3 runs 14 residues. Looked up from germline, CDR1 is LNHDA and CDR2 is SQIVND (reference sequence). Full variable domain (missing parts from reference TRBV19 and TRBJ2-7): DGGITQSPKYLFRKEGQNVTLSCEQNLNHDAMYWYRQDPGQGLRLIYYSQIVNDFQKGDIAEGYSVSREKKESFPLTVTSAQKNPTAFYLCASSPRGGGHEQYFGPGTRLTVT.

This chain joins TRBV9 and TRBJ1-6; D may be TRBD1 (6 bases). The CDR3 is made up of 16 amino acids. The V gene lost 2 bases and the J gene lost 10 bases, with 19 bases spanning the gap. The germline gives CDR1 SGDLS, CDR2 YYNGEE. The CDR3 DNA reads as TGTGCCAGCAGCGTGTCACACTCCAGGGGAGGCTCACCCCTCCACTTT. Its translation: CASSVSHSRGGSPLHF.

As concerns this clone: Other DNA sequences in the same sample also yield this CDR3. The rearrangement uses TRBV30 and TRBJ2-5; D unresolved. The V and J ends lost 0 bases and 3 bases respectively, with 2 bases between them. This CDR3 has 11 amino acids. Germline CDR1 is GTSNPN and CDR2 is SVGIG (reference sequence). CDR3 residues: CAWSVKETQYF. CDR3 nucleotide sequence: TGTGCCTGGAGTGTAAAAGAGACCCAGTACTTC.

The table lists this clone with a few counts. V is TRBV10-3 and J is TRBJ2-3; TRBD2 agrees at 9 bases. Germline V CDR1 and CDR2: ENHRY, SYGVKD. The CDR3 sequence is 15 residues long. V shed 4 bases and J 0 bases; nucleotides not matched to a gene: 2. In nucleotides, the CDR3 is TGTGCCATCAGTGGTAGCGGGAGTAGCACAGATACGCAGTATTTT. Its protein product is CAISGSGSSTDTQYF.

The rearrangement links TRBV27 to TRBJ2-7; the match to TRBD1 covers 8 bases. This CDR3 has 13 residues. The junction had 7 bases not matched to a gene; V was cut back by 6 bases and J by 6 bases. CDR1 MNHEY and CDR2 SMNVEV come from the germline V gene (reference sequence). This CDR3 reads CASSPGTGREQYV. The CDR3 DNA sequence: TGTGCCAGCAGCCCCGGGACAGGCCGCGAGCAGTACGTC.

This clone appeared a few times. The sample holds other DNA sequences that translate to the same CDR3. This chain uses TRBV5-1 with TRBJ2-3; 10 nucleotides agree with TRBD2. The CDR3 is 14 amino acids. Trimming took 5 bases from V and 1 from J; bases not matched to a gene: 1. Per germline, CDR1 SGHRS and CDR2 YFSETQ. The chain's CDR3 is CASRTSGGTDTQYF. As DNA, the CDR3 is TGCGCCAGCAGAACTAGCGGGGGCACAGATACGCAGTATTTT.

CDR3 in amino acids: CASSLAAGINNSPLHF. Written as DNA, the CDR3 is TGTGCCAGCAGCTTAGCGGCCGGAATTAATAATTCACCCCTCCACTTT. The gene calls are TRBV7-9 and TRBJ1-6, with D uncertain. CDR1 is SEHNR and CDR2 is FQNEAQ in the germline V gene (reference sequence). Trimming took off 0 bases at V and 5 bases at J, with 11 bases between the two ends. The CDR3 covers 16 residues. The full variable domain, rest sourced from reference TRBV7-9 and TRBJ1-6, is DTGVSQNPRHKITKRGQNVTFRCDPISEHNRLYWYRQTLGQGPEFLTYFQNEAQLEKSRLLSDRFSAERPKGSFSTLEIQRTEQGDSAMYLCASSLAAGINNSPLHFGNGTRLTVT.

The CDR3: CSVRSGTPPHNEQFF. The CDR3 nucleotides read TGCAGCGTCCGAAGCGGGACCCCCCCCCACAATGAGCAGTTCTTC. V usage is TRBV29-1 and J usage is TRBJ2-1; TRBD2 matches 7 bases. Germline trimming cut 6 bases from V and 5 bases from J; bases unmatched to any gene: 13. The CDR3 is 15 residues long. Germline loops: CDR1 SQVTM, CDR2 ANQGSEA.

Only a few counts were recorded for this clone. The chain uses TRBV11-3 and TRBJ2-2; 10 nucleotides agree with TRBD1. This CDR3 spans 16 amino acids. The germline CDR1 and CDR2 sequences are SGHNT and YENEEA. V lost 5 bases to trimming and J lost 6 bases; unmatched junction nucleotides: 9. Written as DNA, the CDR3 is TGTGCCAGCAGCATCGCCGGGACAGGGGCGTCCGGGGAGCTGTTTTTT. Translated, it gives CASSIAGTGASGELFF.